This T cell receptor (beta chain) comes out of a study of beta chain features in type 1 diabetes. General study findings and limits: Significant though moderate, a shortening of TCRB CDR3s appeared in all four CD4+ subsets of Type 1 diabetes patients. Patients with type 1 diabetes carried fewer insertions and had more deletions at their VDJ junctions. Since sequencing was performed on cDNA, cells with high TCR expression could be over-represented. Whether TCRB rearrangement is influenced by HLA type was left unresolved in this analysis.

In regard to this clone: Its antigen is undetermined.

Expressed TCRB transcripts were sequenced because the isolated RNA had all been reverse transcribed beforehand. Clones were sequenced by immunoSEQ multiplex PCR, and TCRdb holds only the in-frame ones, with some missing. The sample has about 150,000 clones, over 6% seen once. Every donor provided one heparinised blood draw, which averaged around 120 mL. Sequencing was done on a sample of central memory CD4+ T cells from blood. The source of this sequence is a man aged 18 to 30 with type 1 diabetes.

This CDR3 reads CASRLAREEQFF. The CDR3 DNA sequence: TGTGCAAGTCGCTTAGCGCGGGAGGAGCAGTTCTTC. This chain links TRBV12-2 with TRBJ2-1; TRBD2 is taken as the D call from the table, unchecked against the DNA. TRBV12-2 is shown as a pseudogene. This CDR3 is built from 12 residues.